The entry below describes one T cell receptor beta chain. Naive CD8 cells were CD45RO-negative, positively selected for CCR7, excluding terminally differentiated effector memory CD45RA+ cells. The CDR3 totals 14 residues. Trimming removed 2 bases at V and 3 bases at J, with 11 bases between. The V gene's germline CDR1 is MNHEY and CDR2 SMNVEV (reference sequence). The data were taken from a study of shared clonotypes between healthy human individuals. Libraries were prepared by immunoSEQ multiplex PCR; TCRdb keeps only in-frame clonotypes and omits some of them. The sample carries 630,000 or so clones, 95% to 98% recorded once.

This clonotype originated in a man aged 25-45 years in good health. This sequence joins TRBV27 and TRBJ2-7, with no clear D. Sequencing was carried out using naive CD8+ T cells sorted from blood. For the CDR3, the DNA is TGTGCCAGCAGTTTAAGGCGGCAGAACTACGAGCAGTACTTC. It is translated as CASSLRRQNYEQYF.